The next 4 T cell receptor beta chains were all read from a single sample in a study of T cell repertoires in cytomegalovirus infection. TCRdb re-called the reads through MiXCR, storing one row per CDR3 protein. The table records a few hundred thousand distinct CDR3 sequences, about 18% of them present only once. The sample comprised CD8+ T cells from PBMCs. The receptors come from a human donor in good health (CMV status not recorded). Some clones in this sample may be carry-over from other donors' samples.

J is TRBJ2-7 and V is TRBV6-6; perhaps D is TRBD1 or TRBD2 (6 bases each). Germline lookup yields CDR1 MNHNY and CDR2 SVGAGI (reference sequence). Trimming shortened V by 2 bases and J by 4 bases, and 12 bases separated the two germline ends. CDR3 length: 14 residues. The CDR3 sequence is CASSYTGGAYEQYF. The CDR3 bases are TGTGCCAGCAGTTACACCGGGGGCGCTTACGAGCAGTACTTC.

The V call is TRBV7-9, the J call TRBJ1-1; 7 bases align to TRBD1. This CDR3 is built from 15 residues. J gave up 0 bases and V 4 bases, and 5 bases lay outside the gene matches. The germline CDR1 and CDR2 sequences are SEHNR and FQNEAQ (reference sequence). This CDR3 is CASSSQQGMNTEAFF. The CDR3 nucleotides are TGTGCCAGCAGCTCCCAACAGGGGATGAACACTGAAGCTTTCTTT.

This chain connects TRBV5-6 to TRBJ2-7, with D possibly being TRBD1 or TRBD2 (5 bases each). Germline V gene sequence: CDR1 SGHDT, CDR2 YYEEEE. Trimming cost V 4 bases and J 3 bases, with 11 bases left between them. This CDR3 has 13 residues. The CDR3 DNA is TGTGCCAGCAGCGGGACGGACTTCTACGAGCAGTACTTC. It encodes CASSGTDFYEQYF.

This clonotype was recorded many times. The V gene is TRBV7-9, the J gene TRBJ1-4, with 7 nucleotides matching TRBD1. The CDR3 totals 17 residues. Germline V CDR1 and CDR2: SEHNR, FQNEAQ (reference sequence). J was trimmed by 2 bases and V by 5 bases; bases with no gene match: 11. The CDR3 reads CASSSGATGATNEKLFF. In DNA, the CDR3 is TGTGCCAGCAGCAGCGGAGCAACAGGGGCCACTAATGAAAAACTGTTTTTT.